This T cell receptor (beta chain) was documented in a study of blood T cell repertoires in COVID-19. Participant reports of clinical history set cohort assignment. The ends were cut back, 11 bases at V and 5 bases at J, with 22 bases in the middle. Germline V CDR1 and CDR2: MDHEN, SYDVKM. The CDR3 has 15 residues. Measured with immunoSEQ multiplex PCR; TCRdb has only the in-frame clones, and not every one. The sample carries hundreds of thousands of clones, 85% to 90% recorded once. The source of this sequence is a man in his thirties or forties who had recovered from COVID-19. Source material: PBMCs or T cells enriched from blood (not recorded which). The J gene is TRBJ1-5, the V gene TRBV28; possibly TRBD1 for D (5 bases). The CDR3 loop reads CAWGGRTTIDQPQHF. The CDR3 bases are TGTGCCTGGGGGGGTAGAACTACGATTGATCAGCCCCAGCATTTT.